This TCR beta chain comes out of a study of identical twins listed by TCRdb under 2016. At the level of the whole study: The study deep-sequenced TCR alpha and beta repertoires from monozygotic twins, unrelated adults of various ages and cord blood to test whether fetal clonotypes persist. To rule out contamination, the twin experiments were replicated at different times with different library preparation protocols. Results and caveats for the whole study, not just this receptor: Zero-insertion analyses could be partly confounded by invariant T cells such as MAIT and iNKT, although diverse VJ usage argued against such confounding for most clonotypes. Abundant cord blood beta clonotypes carried fewer insertions; young adult naive repertoires showed a weaker similar trend, while memory repertoires showed none. Excess twin sharing in beta out-of-frame sequences was weaker because fewer shared sequences lowered the signal-to-noise ratio. Conclusions relied on cross-sectional statistical analysis, since the same donors could not be followed over many years. In monozygotic twins, recombination models systematically underestimated out-of-frame TCR alpha sharing, but the models matched the sharing seen between unrelated individuals. Compared with coincidental sharing between unrelated individuals, out-of-frame TCR alpha sequences shared between twins had an excess of sequences with low generation probability.

The germline V gene encodes CDR1 MNHNS and CDR2 SASEGT. Trimming takes 0 bases from V and 0 bases from J, and the germline ends sit 5 bases apart. Including the terminal cysteine and phenylalanine, the CDR3 comprises 14 residues. Only CDR3 DNA remains: 42 bases, in frame from the first base. Libraries were prepared through 5' RACE. The listed sequencing device is Illumina HiSeq 2000. Template switching introduced a universal primer binding site; the final cDNA contained a unique molecular identifier, enabling accurate counting of TCR cDNA molecules. Specific primers in the conserved constant-segment region were used to synthesize first-strand cDNA for TCR alpha and beta chains. To control for contamination, every cDNA library was double barcoded, receiving both a SMART-Mk sample barcode and Illumina barcodes. TruSeq adapter sequences, together with Illumina sample barcodes, were added in two successive PCR steps. Sequencing of the TCR alpha and beta cDNA libraries was done on the Illumina HiSeq platform using custom primers. The published analysis was carried out like this. Unique molecular identifiers were extracted from raw reads with MiGEC, and CDR3 positions were determined with MiXCR. Recombination models were inferred per individual with the repgenHMM and IGoR tools using an EM algorithm. The tcR package in R was used for shared clonotype analysis, with sharing normalized by the product of cloneset sizes. Out-of-frame nonproductive sequences were analyzed to study raw recombination free of thymic and clonal selection effects. The raw public data were reprocessed by TCRdb itself: fastp quality trimming at Q25, MiXCR clonotype calling, in-frame beta chains only. Rows are combined by CDR3 protein, so each entry shows the most common genes and DNA. The V and J calls and clone size are TCRdb's, not the authors'. The sample records around 1.7 million distinct CDR3 sequences, around 29% of which are singletons. The ten largest clones add up to over 0.25% of the sample.

Ten or more counts support this clonotype. Its antigen is unknown. The record has no base qualities; no much larger clone is one base away. Every donor in the study was a healthy Caucasian. Material for sequencing was cord blood. This receptor was taken from a newborn girl in good health. The receptor chain draws on TRBV6-1 and TRBJ1-2; no D gene is confidently identified. The CDR3 protein: CASSEAGSNYGYTF. The nucleotide sequence is TGTGCCAGCAGTGAAGCCGGATCTAACTATGGCTACACCTTC.